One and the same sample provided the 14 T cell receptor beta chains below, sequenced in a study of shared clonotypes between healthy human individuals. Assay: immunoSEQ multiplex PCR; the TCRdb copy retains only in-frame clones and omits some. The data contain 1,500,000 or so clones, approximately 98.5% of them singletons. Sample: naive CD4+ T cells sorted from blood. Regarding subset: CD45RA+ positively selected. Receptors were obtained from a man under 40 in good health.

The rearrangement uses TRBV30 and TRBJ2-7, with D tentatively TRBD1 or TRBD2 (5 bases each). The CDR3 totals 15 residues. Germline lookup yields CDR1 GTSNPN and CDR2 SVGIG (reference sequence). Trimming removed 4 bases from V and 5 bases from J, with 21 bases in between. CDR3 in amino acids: CAWNPLRVRGNEQYF. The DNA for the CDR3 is TGTGCCTGGAACCCTCTGAGGGTAAGGGGCAACGAGCAGTACTTC.

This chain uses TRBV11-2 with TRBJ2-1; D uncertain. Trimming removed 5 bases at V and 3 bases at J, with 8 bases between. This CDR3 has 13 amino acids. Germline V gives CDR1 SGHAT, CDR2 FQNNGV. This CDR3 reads CASSGDRYNEQFF. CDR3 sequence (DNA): TGTGCCAGCAGCGGTGACCGCTACAATGAGCAGTTCTTC.

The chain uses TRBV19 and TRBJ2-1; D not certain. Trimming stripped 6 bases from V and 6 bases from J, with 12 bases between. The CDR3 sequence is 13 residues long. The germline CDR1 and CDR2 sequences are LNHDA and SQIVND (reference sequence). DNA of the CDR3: TGTGCCAGTAGAAATATCGGTGCCAATGAGCAGTTCTTC. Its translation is CASRNIGANEQFF.

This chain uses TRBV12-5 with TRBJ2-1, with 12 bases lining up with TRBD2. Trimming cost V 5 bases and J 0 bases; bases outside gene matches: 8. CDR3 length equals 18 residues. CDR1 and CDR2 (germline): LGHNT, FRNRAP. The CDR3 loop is CASGPGLAGLGSYNEQFF. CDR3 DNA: TGTGCTAGTGGTCCAGGACTAGCGGGGCTGGGCTCCTACAATGAGCAGTTCTTC.

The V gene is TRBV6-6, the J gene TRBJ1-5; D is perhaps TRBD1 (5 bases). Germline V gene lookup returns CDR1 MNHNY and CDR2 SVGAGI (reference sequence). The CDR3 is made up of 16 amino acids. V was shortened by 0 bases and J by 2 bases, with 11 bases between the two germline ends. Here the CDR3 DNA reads TGTGCCAGCAGTTACTCGATGGGGGAAGGCAATCAGCCCCAGCATTTT. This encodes CASSYSMGEGNQPQHF.

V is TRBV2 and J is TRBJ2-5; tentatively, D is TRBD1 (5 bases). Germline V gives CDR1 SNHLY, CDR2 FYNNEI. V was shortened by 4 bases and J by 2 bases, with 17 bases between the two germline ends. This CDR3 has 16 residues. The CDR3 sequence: CASSVGLTRGQETQYF. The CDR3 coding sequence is TGTGCCAGCAGTGTTGGCCTGACAAGGGGTCAAGAGACCCAGTACTTC.

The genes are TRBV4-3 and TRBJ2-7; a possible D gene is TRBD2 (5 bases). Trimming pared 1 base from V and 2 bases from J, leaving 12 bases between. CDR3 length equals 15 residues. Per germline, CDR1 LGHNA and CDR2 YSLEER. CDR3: CASSQGPSGTYEQYF. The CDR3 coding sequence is TGCGCCAGCAGCCAAGGCCCCAGCGGCACCTACGAGCAGTACTTC.

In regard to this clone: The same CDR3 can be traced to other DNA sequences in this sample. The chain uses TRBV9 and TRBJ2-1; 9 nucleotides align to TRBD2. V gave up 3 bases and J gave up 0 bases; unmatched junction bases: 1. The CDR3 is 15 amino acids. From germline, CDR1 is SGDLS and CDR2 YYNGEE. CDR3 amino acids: CASSASGTSYNEQFF. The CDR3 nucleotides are TGTGCCAGCAGCGCTAGCGGGACCTCCTACAATGAGCAGTTCTTC.

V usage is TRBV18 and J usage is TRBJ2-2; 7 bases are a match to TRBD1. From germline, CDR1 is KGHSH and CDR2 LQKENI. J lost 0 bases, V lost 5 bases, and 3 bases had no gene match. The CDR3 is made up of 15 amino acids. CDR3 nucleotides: TGTGCCAGCTCAATCGGACAGGCGAACACCGGGGAGCTGTTTTTT. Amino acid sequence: CASSIGQANTGELFF. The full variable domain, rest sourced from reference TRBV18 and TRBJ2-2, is NAGVMQNPRHLVRRRGQEARLRCSPMKGHSHVYWYRQLPEEGLKFMVYLQKENIIDESGMPKERFSAEFPKEGPSILRIQQVVRGDSAAYFCASSIGQANTGELFFGEGSRLTVL.

CDR3: CASSFFVLAGGRRGTDTQYF. CDR3 DNA: TGCGCCAGCAGCTTTTTTGTTTTAGCGGGAGGCAGGAGGGGCACAGATACGCAGTATTTT. J is TRBJ2-3 and V is TRBV5-1; the match to TRBD2 covers 10 bases. This CDR3 is built from 20 residues. V lost 2 bases to trimming and J lost 1 base; unmatched junction nucleotides: 16. Germline V gene sequence: CDR1 SGHRS, CDR2 YFSETQ.

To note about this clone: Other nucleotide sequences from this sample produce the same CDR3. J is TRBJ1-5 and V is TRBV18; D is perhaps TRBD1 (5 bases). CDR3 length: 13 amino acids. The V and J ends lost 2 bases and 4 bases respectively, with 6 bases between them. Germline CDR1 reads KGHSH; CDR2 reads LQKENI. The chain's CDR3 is CASSPKGNQPQHF. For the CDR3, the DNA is TGTGCCAGCTCACCAAAGGGGAATCAGCCCCAGCATTTT.

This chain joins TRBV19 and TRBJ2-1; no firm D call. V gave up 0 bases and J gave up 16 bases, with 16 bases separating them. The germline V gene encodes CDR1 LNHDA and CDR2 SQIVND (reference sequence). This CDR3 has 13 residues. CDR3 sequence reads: CASSIDRPAPRFF. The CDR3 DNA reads TGTGCCAGTAGTATAGATAGGCCAGCCCCCAGATTCTTC.

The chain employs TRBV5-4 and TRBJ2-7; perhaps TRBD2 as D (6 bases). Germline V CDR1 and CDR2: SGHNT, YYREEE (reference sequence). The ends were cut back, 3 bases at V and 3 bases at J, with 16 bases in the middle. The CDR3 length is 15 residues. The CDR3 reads CASSSRVEGSYEQYF. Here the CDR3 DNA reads TGTGCCAGCAGCTCCCGCGTGGAGGGCAGCTACGAGCAGTACTTC.

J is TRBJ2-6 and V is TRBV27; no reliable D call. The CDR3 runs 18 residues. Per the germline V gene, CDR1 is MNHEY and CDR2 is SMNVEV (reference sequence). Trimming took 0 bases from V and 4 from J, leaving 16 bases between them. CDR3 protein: CASSLSGYRDRGANVLTF. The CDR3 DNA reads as TGTGCCAGCAGTTTATCTGGCTACCGTGATAGGGGGGCCAACGTCCTGACTTTC.